This T cell receptor (beta chain) was captured by sequencing in a study of T cell therapy after organ transplantation. On the study more broadly: Responders numbered eight and nonresponders two among around 10 patients.

The repertoire was sequenced with immunoSEQ multiplex PCR; TCRdb's copy has only in-frame clones and lacks some. The table lists approximately 52,000 clones, about 94% of them singletons. Study results and caveats: Both transferred clonotypes and endogenous ones absent from products apparently reconstituted. Concurrent antirejection and antiviral drugs remain unassessed confounders.

A remark on this clone: Its antigen is not identified.

The V and J ends lost 8 bases and 2 bases respectively, with 13 bases between them. The CDR3 spans 12 residues. Germline-derived CDR1 and CDR2 are SQVTM and ANQGSEA. This clonotype was sampled from a human patient who had received a solid organ transplant and had CMV disease. Source: CD8+ T cells from blood, taken before autologous CMV-specific T cell therapy. V is TRBV29-1 and J is TRBJ2-7, with D tentatively TRBD2 (5 bases). The CDR3 reads CSIRGGTYEQYF. DNA of the CDR3: TGCAGCATCCGGGGTGGGACCTACGAGCAGTACTTC.